The entry below describes one TCR beta chain. This clone's antigen is unknown. Base qualities are not recorded, but no much larger clone differs from it by a single base. Germline trimming: 3 bases from V, 6 bases from J; junction bases outside gene matches: 8. The CDR3 sequence holds 16 residues, the cysteine and phenylalanine included. Solely the CDR3 DNA is kept, with 48 bases framed from the first base. CDR1 and CDR2 are read off the germline V gene as LGHNA and YNFKEQ. The receptor library was made with the immunoSEQ multiplex PCR assay. For the multiplex PCR, a mixture combining 60 forward primers for TCR Vbeta segments and 13 reverse primers for TCR Jbeta segments was used. The CDR3 region of rearranged TCR beta genes was amplified from genomic DNA with a multiplex PCR assay. On the Illumina HiSeq System, the amplified TCR beta libraries were sequenced as 87-base-pair reads. Under the source paper's analysis protocol: Across the 700 or so repertoires, a later analysis counted tens of millions of unique TCR beta chains, about 10 million of which were shared by at least two donors. To remove PCR and sequencing errors, raw reads were error-corrected and collapsed into unique sequences using a nearest-neighbor algorithm that merged closely related sequences. V, D and J gene segments were assigned by aligning CDR3 sequences to IMGT reference sequences. For a sequence to be retained, a match of at least six nucleotides was required to both a V gene segment and a J gene segment. A rearrangement was called productive if the CDR3 had no stop codons and remained in frame with V and J, and every other rearrangement was called non-productive. Following IMGT convention, CDR3 was defined as the stretch from the second conserved V-encoded cysteine to the conserved J-encoded phenylalanine. Sequences without an unambiguous match to a single V gene segment were excluded from the earlier analysis of over 500 of the donors. In an earlier analysis of several hundred of the donors, V segments were called functional above 56.7% productive rearrangements and were called segregating when the between-donor standard deviation exceeded 5%. A statistical classification framework was developed to diagnose cytomegalovirus status using the catalog of TCR beta chain sequences. V and J gene assignment, in a later analysis, came from comparing TCR nucleotide sequences with IMGT/GENE-DB human TR gene sequences. A later analysis assigned CDR3 sequences and most-parsimonious VDJ recombination scenarios with the TCRdist pipeline. In a later analysis, each TCR beta chain was defined by its CDR3 amino acid sequence together with its V-gene family, and reads without a unique V-gene family were excluded. To address suspected cross-contamination and a sequencing artifact, a later analysis removed under 600 highly shared, low-generation-probability nucleotide sequences. In a later analysis, a clonal expansion index was calculated for each public chain from normalized within-repertoire ranks of inferred template counts. A later analysis computed generation probabilities with a VDJ recombination model fitted to out-of-frame rearrangements, and checked the results against IGoR. In a later analysis, TCR-TCR, TCR-HLA and TCR-CMV co-occurrence was scored with hypergeometric tests, and a repertoire-size bias correction was applied to TCR pairs. In a later analysis, false discovery rates were estimated by permuting HLA or CMV assignments 20 times. In a later analysis, co-occurring TCRs were grouped using DBSCAN, with TCRdist sequence similarity added in when clustering inside HLA-allele-positive subsets. For co-occurrence clustering, repertoires with fewer than 30,000 or more than 120,000 public chains were excluded, along with five repertoires with anomalous nucleotide sharing. TCRdb re-hosts the immuneACCESS table, in-frame sequences only. Its copies lack some clones; in the studies checked, an unresolved V gene accounts for under half of them, and the cause for the rest is not known. The D gene and trimming were derived from the DNA, and the V and J assignments and clone size from that table. This sample comprises some 170,000 clones, under 85% of them detected only once. The ten largest make up 2.9% of the sample.

The cohort comprised some 730 healthy bone marrow donors. At the time of sampling, every cohort member was nominally healthy, though immune exposures that went unrecorded were likely present. The donor tested CMV seronegative, placing the donor among the 350 or so seronegative members of the cohort. A peripheral blood sample was collected from each donor, and TCR beta sequencing was performed on peripheral blood mononuclear cells. The Qiagen DNeasy Blood Extraction Kit was used to extract genomic DNA from the blood cell samples. These data belong to a study of cytomegalovirus exposure and HLA in healthy donors (dated by TCRdb to about 2017). About the investigation overall: According to an earlier analysis of around 600 of the donors, roughly 180 million T cells yielded over 90 million unique TCR beta sequences and less than 300 Gb of sequence data. An early release covering 550 to 700 HLA-typed donors comprised approximately 300 gigabases of sequencing data and 85 million or so unique TCR sequences. Of the roughly 410 genotyped donors, roughly 80% were placed in the genetic ancestry cluster associated with self-reported Caucasian donors. The study aimed to test whether signatures of past pathogen exposure could be identified by cataloging public T cell receptors. The study used immunosequencing to profile the T cell repertoires of more than 650 subjects and linked those repertoires to cytomegalovirus serostatus. Besides the first cohort of roughly 700 subjects, a separate validation cohort made up of over a hundred different subjects was used. To predict cytomegalovirus infection status, the study brought together high-throughput TCR immunosequencing, statistical association of individual TCRs with disease status, and machine learning. To study patterns of TCR occurrence, a later analysis re-analyzed previously published TCR beta repertoires from 666 donors and added high-resolution HLA genotyping. The later analysis used no new phenotypic data to find candidate immune exposures, relying instead on TCR beta sequences and their occurrence across donors. In an earlier analysis of roughly 540 of the donors, high-throughput TCR beta sequencing was used to judge whether each TCR beta V gene segment behaved as functional or pseudogenic. Donor age, sex, ethnicity and CMV serostatus were compiled together with the repertoire data. Genome-wide SNP genotypes for about 60% of the roughly 670 donors were used in a later genetic analysis, which treated that subset as a discovery cohort. All discovery cohort repertoires had been generated on a single sequencing platform. HLA typing included class I and class II loci at four-digit resolution. The number of typed donors differed by locus: about 629-640 for A, B, C, DRB1 and DQB1; 522 for DQA1; about 600 for DPA1; and around 490 for DPB1. Four to six DR-DQ haplotypes were handled as single units for association and clustering, since linkage in the cohort was strong. Among a few hundred genotyped donors of the cohort, an average of about 240,000 unique TCR beta nucleotide sequences were sequenced per donor, 15% to 20% of them non-productive. Results and caveats for the whole study, not just this receptor: Sequencing depth was assumed to be roughly uniform across donors in the presence/absence analyses, though that assumption may not hold. The cohort was sequenced for TCR beta chains only, and without alpha or paired-chain data the features that could be detected were limited. In an earlier analysis of fewer than 750 of the donors, most TCR beta V segments were observed in productive rearrangements about 87% or about 30% of the time, broadly matching IMGT annotations. In a later analysis, HLA-associated TCR beta chains showed more clonal expansion and lower generation probabilities than non-associated chains that were equally common. According to a later genetic analysis, donors in an Asian-associated ancestry cluster had fewer N-insertions in productive TCRs than the approximately 670-donor mean. The authors suggested that the approach could potentially be extended to other disease states and immunological phenotypes. In a later genetic analysis, a missense DCLRE1C variant was associated with V-gene and J-gene trimming of TCR beta chains, and the association was replicated in an independent cohort. When HLA alleles, especially DR and DQ, strongly co-occurred, TCR associations were difficult to assign to individual alleles. Most TCR sequences were observed very rarely across donors, whereas some public TCRs were present in many individuals. The study gave a list of about 160 TCR beta chains associated with cytomegalovirus. HLA typing was unavailable for some donors at each locus, so association tests used only the typed subset. A few of the identified cytomegalovirus-associated TCR beta chains were confirmed in vitro to be specific for cytomegalovirus antigens. Because counts were too low, fewer than 20 rarely observed V segments, including chromosome 9 orphons, were excluded from the earlier analysis of 587 of the donors. The sequencing pipeline was judged likely to have produced a cluster of highly shared sequence variants as a technical artifact. The classifier was reported to diagnose cytomegalovirus status with high specificity and sensitivity in both the original cohort and the validation cohort. Linkage disequilibrium might explain the correlated functional status among segregating V segments, but an unknown experimental factor could not be ruled out. In a later analysis, most CMV-associated TCR beta chains were found to appear HLA-restricted, with HLA associations seemingly driven largely by CMV exposure. In a later analysis, TCR association rates were found to vary across HLA loci, with the most associated TCRs seen for DRB1 alleles and the fewest for HLA-C alleles. Several of the top co-occurrence clusters appeared to be linked to parvovirus B19, influenza, CMV and Epstein-Barr virus, according to a later analysis. In a later analysis, around 17,000 TCR beta sequences were associated with specific HLA alleles at a false discovery rate of 0.05. CMV serostatus was the only immune exposure information available for the cohort. A further reported finding was that TCR beta sequences accurately predicted the HLA-A and HLA-B alleles for most subjects in the first cohort. Because the 87-base-pair reads could not distinguish some IMGT-functional V segments, including TRBV6-2 and TRBV6-3, those segments were excluded.

This TCR came from a male donor in good health and CMV-seronegative. The sample was PBMCs. The V gene is TRBV4-2 and the J gene is TRBJ1-1; 12 bases in the middle match TRBD1. The CDR3 amino acid sequence is: CASSQPGQGASAEAFF. DNA sequence: TGTGCCAGCAGCCAGCCGGGACAGGGGGCCTCTGCTGAAGCTTTCTTT.